The 2 T cell receptor beta chains given below trace back to one sample, sequenced in a study of OX40 agonist ivuxolimab in advanced cancers. TCRdb's copy holds only in-frame clones and misses some; the assay was immunoSEQ multiplex PCR. The sample has roughly 17,000 clones, more than 75% seen once; the top ten hold just over 45%. Sequences were derived from CD4+ or CD8+ T cells sorted from blood, sampled in a trial of the OX40 agonist ivuxolimab. The source is an adult with an advanced solid tumor such as melanoma, head and neck, liver or kidney cancer.

This clone has just a few counts. The chain has TRBV29-1 and TRBJ2-5, with D possibly TRBD2 on 5 matching bases. Trimming removed 0 bases from V and 5 bases from J, with 10 bases in between. Germline-derived CDR1 and CDR2 are SQVTM and ANQGSEA. The CDR3 is 13 residues long. The CDR3 coding sequence is TGCAGCGTTGAAGAGCCCGGGATCGAGACCCAGTACTTC. Amino acid sequence: CSVEEPGIETQYF.

The V gene is TRBV7-3, the J gene TRBJ1-4; D call uncertain. This CDR3 has 14 residues. V was trimmed by 2 bases and J by 6 bases, leaving 10 bases between them. From germline, CDR1 is SGHTA and CDR2 FQGTGA. CDR3 bases: TGTGCCAGCAGCTTATATGGAGCCGATGAAAAACTGTTTTTT. Translating it yields CASSLYGADEKLFF.